These T cell receptor beta chains were read from a single sample in a study of CD8+ T cells in alopecia areata. Clones were sequenced by immunoSEQ multiplex PCR, and TCRdb holds only the in-frame ones, with some missing. Among 120,000 or so clones listed, approximately 58% were seen once. The source was CD4+ T cells sorted from blood, collected at week 0. The receptors originated from a human donor with alopecia areata. CDR3s include the opening cysteine and the closing phenylalanine or tryptophan. Fields, in order: J gene, V gene, CDR3 protein.

TRBJ1-5 TRBV5-6 CASSRTDQPQHF
TRBJ2-7 TRBV25-1 CASSSHFQGHEQYF
TRBJ2-7 TRBV6-6 CASSYSDRSYEQYF
TRBJ1-4 TRBV5-1 CASSFTEPGEKLFF
TRBJ2-1 TRBV27 CASSPGTLRAQFF
TRBJ2-5 TRBV6-6 CASRKMETQYF
TRBJ2-3 TRBV7-3 CASSLDARGTQYF
TRBJ2-7 TRBV15 CATSRISGGFYEQYF
TRBJ2-5 TRBV5-4 CASSLALNRETQYF
TRBJ2-7 TRBV5-6 CASSLFRTGGDEQYF
TRBJ2-2 TRBV6-5 CASSYSGLNTGELFF
TRBJ2-4 TRBV5-1 CASSLSGGAPKNIQYF
TRBJ1-6 TRBV6-5 CASSYSSLWRSSPLHF
TRBJ1-2 TRBV25-1 CASTRGRGYGYTF
TRBJ2-7 TRBV28 CASRTVIPYEQYF
TRBJ2-1 TRBV29-1 CSVGRTSGQGGEQFF
TRBJ2-7 TRBV27 CASRHSSGNEQYF
TRBJ2-6 TRBV6-4 CASSPRTGEVNVLTF
TRBJ2-7 TRBV18 CASSPDRSTTYEQYF
TRBJ2-1 TRBV25-1 CASSESGRDYNEQFF
TRBJ1-5 TRBV6-5 CASSDRGASQPQHF
TRBJ1-1 TRBV7-9 CASSLSGWSPTAFF
TRBJ2-5 TRBV5-4 CASSLAPQGMGETQYF
TRBJ2-3 TRBV5-1 CASSLAFAASGGSTDTQYF
TRBJ2-7 TRBV5-4 CASSLAITSGRDEQYF
TRBJ1-2 TRBV11-1 CASSPEDGYGYTF
TRBJ1-1 TRBV25-1 CASSQAGSLATEAFF
TRBJ2-3 TRBV19 CASSRGQDSDTQYF
TRBJ2-1 TRBV27 CASSSTPGGQGYNEQFF
TRBJ2-7 TRBV7-6 CASSPMTSGRDYEQYF
TRBJ2-7 TRBV5-1 CASSYQTGEDDEQYF
TRBJ1-6 TRBV6-5 CASSDRVSSHHF
TRBJ2-5 TRBV29-1 CSGASGTKETQYF
TRBJ1-6 TRBV6-5 CASSETSKGSLHF
TRBJ2-7 TRBV19 CASSGRQENAEQYF
TRBJ2-5 TRBV15 CATSRGQGSETQYF
TRBJ2-7 TRBV5-1 CASSLVGTASYEQYF
TRBJ1-4 TRBV29-1 CSVPLDRQGVCEKLFF
TRBJ2-5 TRBV2 CASSAALAETQYF
TRBJ2-3 TRBV7-2 CASSLAGGADTQYF
TRBJ1-1 TRBV5-1 CASSLLDGGTEAFF
TRBJ2-3 TRBV30 CAWNPPGRDTQYF
TRBJ2-2 TRBV19 CASSQAGGPAGELFF
TRBJ2-7 TRBV7-2 CASSLDLAGVSYEQYF
TRBJ1-4 TRBV27 CASSSRQGDNEKLFF
TRBJ2-3 TRBV14 CASSQVSPLPQHF
TRBJ1-2 TRBV16 CASSQSGSYGYTF
TRBJ2-4 TRBV9 CASSVAPHTRKLAKNIQYF
TRBJ2-3 TRBV10-3 CAISSYGLSTDTQYF
TRBJ2-5 TRBV27 CASSSQNQETQYF
TRBJ1-1 TRBV7-2 CASSGRFWNTEAFF
TRBJ2-4 TRBV30 CAWSVQAKNIQYF
TRBJ1-1 TRBV19 CASSLNQGTEAFF
TRBJ1-5 TRBV27 CASSFRGFGQPQHF
TRBJ2-2 TRBV25-1 CASSNPSSGWNTGELFF
TRBJ1-4 TRBV6-6 CASSRSGGNEKLFF
TRBJ1-1 TRBV2 CASSETGLNTEAFF
TRBJ1-5 TRBV27 CASSPPGGNQPQHF
TRBJ2-7 TRBV2 CASSDSEPLRLNEQYF
TRBJ2-2 TRBV19 CASSALGARELFF